A single sample gave rise to the 14 T cell receptor beta chains below, sequenced in a study of response to subunit inactivated influenza vaccine (dated by TCRdb to 2016 to 2019). The library was produced with RT-PCR. Instrument on record: Illumina HiSeq 2500. TCRdb reanalyzed the raw reads on its own, using fastp at Q25 for trimming and MiXCR for clone calling, and kept in-frame beta chains. Rows with one shared CDR3 protein collapse into an entry with the most common genes and DNA. Present in this sample are 290,000 or so distinct CDR3 sequences, approximately 20% of which were seen just once. Approximately 10% of the sample rests with the top ten. The sample was PBMCs from blood, taken roughly 20 months after vaccination. These receptors were collected from a man between 50 and 69 years old who received an inactivated influenza vaccine. Donor details come from another sample of the same person, matched by shared clones.

This clonotype has only a few counts. This sequence joins TRBV20-1 and TRBJ2-2; D unresolved. The germline V gene encodes CDR1 DFQATT and CDR2 SNEGSKA (reference sequence). V lost 6 bases, J lost 6 bases, and 17 bases lay in between. The CDR3 is 14 amino acids. CDR3 loop: CSATTRLRSGELFF. The CDR3 nucleotides read TGCAGTGCAACGACCCGGTTGAGGTCCGGGGAGCTGTTTTTT.

The chain employs TRBV6-1 and TRBJ2-7, with 9 bases matching TRBD1. V lost 8 bases and J lost 4; bases outside the gene matches: 15. Per the germline V gene, CDR1 is MNHNS and CDR2 is SASEGT. This CDR3 is built from 16 residues. CDR3 protein: CASRSSGDRAPYEQYF. Written as DNA, the CDR3 is TGTGCCAGCCGAAGCTCCGGGGACAGGGCTCCTTACGAGCAGTACTTC.

This clonotype was observed a handful of times. The chain couples TRBV29-1 to TRBJ2-5, with D uncertain. Germline values: CDR1 SQVTM, CDR2 ANQGSEA. V was trimmed by 4 bases and J by 0 bases, leaving 12 bases between them. The CDR3 loop spans 14 amino acids. The CDR3 is CSVVDGWYQETQYF. For the CDR3, the DNA is TGCAGCGTTGTAGACGGCTGGTACCAAGAGACCCAGTACTTC. The complete variable domain, with remaining parts taken from reference TRBV29-1 and TRBJ2-5, reads SAVISQKPSRDICQRGTSLTIQCQVDSQVTMMFWYRQQPGQSLTLIATANQGSEATYESGFVIDKFPISRPNLTFSTLTVSNMSPEDSSIYLCSVVDGWYQETQYFGPGTRLLVL.

The chain couples TRBV5-1 to TRBJ1-4, with D possibly matching TRBD1 (5 bases). Trimming removed 0 bases from V and 8 bases from J, with 8 bases in between. From germline, CDR1 is SGHRS and CDR2 YFSETQ. The CDR3 consists of 13 residues. CDR3 protein: CASSLDPGEKLFF. CDR3 coding DNA: TGCGCCAGCAGCTTGGATCCAGGGGAAAAACTGTTTTTT.

This clonotype was counted ten times or more. The V gene is TRBV20-1, the J gene TRBJ2-2; no clear D gene. The germline V gene has CDR1 DFQATT and CDR2 SNEGSKA (reference sequence). V lost 3 bases to trimming and J lost 6 bases, with 14 bases between them. The CDR3 runs 14 residues. CDR3 residues: CSARRQFASGELFF. In nucleotides, the CDR3 is TGCAGTGCTAGGAGGCAGTTCGCATCCGGGGAGCTGTTTTTT.

V gene TRBV20-1 combines with J gene TRBJ2-5; no clear D. The CDR3 loop spans 15 amino acids. V was shortened by 6 bases and J by 7 bases, with 24 bases between the two germline ends. CDR1 DFQATT and CDR2 SNEGSKA come from the germline V gene (reference sequence). CDR3 region: CSARSPARLIRTQYF. CDR3 bases: TGCAGTGCGAGATCCCCTGCTCGACTCATCCGGACCCAGTACTTC.

This sequence joins TRBV4-2 and TRBJ1-5, with D unresolved. Germline V lookup: CDR1 LGHNA, CDR2 YNFKEQ. The CDR3 loop spans 15 amino acids. V lost 1 base, J lost 0 bases, and 7 bases lay in between. This chain's CDR3 is CASSQVRSSNQPQHF. CDR3 in DNA: TGTGCCAGCAGCCAAGTCAGGAGTAGCAATCAGCCCCAGCATTTT.

A few counts support this clonotype. The V and J genes are TRBV7-9 and TRBJ2-2, with D possibly TRBD1 on 6 matching bases. This CDR3 spans 14 amino acids. The V end was cut by 6 bases, the J end by 6 bases, with 14 bases between. Germline loops: CDR1 SEHNR, CDR2 FQNEAQ (reference sequence). CDR3 amino acids: CASRRPTGPGELFF. The CDR3 DNA reads as TGTGCCAGCAGGCGGCCCACAGGGCCCGGGGAGCTGTTTTTT.

This chain uses TRBV20-1 with TRBJ2-7; D gene unclear. CDR3 size: 12 residues. V lost 0 bases to trimming and J lost 1 base, with 4 bases between them. From germline, CDR1 is DFQATT and CDR2 SNEGSKA (reference sequence). CDR3 in amino acids: CSARDRSYEQYF. CDR3 DNA sequence: TGCAGTGCTAGAGACAGGTCCTACGAGCAGTACTTC.

This chain links TRBV11-2 with TRBJ2-7, with unresolved D. The germline gives CDR1 SGHAT, CDR2 FQNNGV. With 1 base removed from V and 5 bases from J, the gap between germline ends came to 21 bases. This CDR3 spans 17 amino acids. CDR3 region: CASSLGPSTLRRDEQYF. The CDR3 region has the DNA TGTGCCAGCAGCTTAGGGCCTAGTACCCTCCGCCGGGACGAGCAGTACTTC.

V gene TRBV29-1 combines with J gene TRBJ2-3, with D possibly TRBD1 on 6 matching bases. CDR3 length: 13 amino acids. Germline loops: CDR1 SQVTM, CDR2 ANQGSEA. Trimming cost V 4 bases and J 0 bases, with 8 bases left between them. The CDR3 sequence is CSVAGVSTDTQYF. DNA of the CDR3: TGCAGCGTTGCAGGGGTAAGCACAGATACGCAGTATTTT.

The chain uses TRBV7-2 and TRBJ2-7, with TRBD2 as a possible D gene (6 bases). V lost 1 base, J lost 3 bases, and 10 bases lay in between. The length of the CDR3 is 14 residues. Germline V CDR1 and CDR2: SGHTA, FQGNSA. The CDR3 reads CASSLGVSGYEQYF. The CDR3 region has the DNA TGTGCCAGCAGCTTAGGGGTTAGCGGCTACGAGCAGTACTTC.

This clonotype has just one count. DNA for the CDR3: TGTGCCAGCAGCGCTGGGACAGGGGGAAACACCGGGGAGCTGTTTTTT. It specifies CASSAGTGGNTGELFF. The chain links TRBV9 to TRBJ2-2, with 11 bases matching TRBD1. In germline, CDR1 is SGDLS, CDR2 YYNGEE. V lost 3 bases, J lost 2 bases, and 3 bases stayed unmatched. The CDR3 loop spans 16 amino acids. The full variable domain, its missing parts supplied by reference TRBV9 and TRBJ2-2, is DSGVTQTPKHLITATGQRVTLRCSPRSGDLSVYWYQQSLDQGLQFLIQYYNGEERAKGNILERFSAQQFPDLHSELNLSSLELGDSALYFCASSAGTGGNTGELFFGEGSRLTVL.

In this sample, this clonotype turned up a few times. Here the CDR3 reads CASRGTVPSGANVLTF. The CDR3 coding sequence is TGCGCCAGCAGGGGGACAGTTCCCTCTGGGGCCAACGTCCTGACTTTC. V usage is TRBV5-1 and J usage is TRBJ2-6, with 7 bases fitting TRBD1. The germline gives CDR1 SGHRS, CDR2 YFSETQ. The CDR3 has 16 amino acids. The ends lost 5 bases at V and 0 bases at J; junction bases unmatched: 5.